This is a list of T cell receptor beta chains from one sample in a study of patients and donors after allogeneic stem cell transplantation. TCRdb fed the RT-PCR reads into MiXCR, producing one record per CDR3 protein. Of some 230,000 distinct CDR3 sequences in the sample, over 12% were seen once. The sample comprised blood, either unsorted or a sorted T cell fraction (not recorded which). The receptor source for this set is a human donor who was either an allogeneic HSCT recipient or a stem cell or donor lymphocyte infusion donor (not recorded which). It is not recorded whose cells these are; they may come from a transplant donor. Each CDR3 is given with its conserved first and last residue.

j_call v_call cdr3_aa
TRBJ2-5 TRBV29-1 CSVEDWFTGGSRETQYF
TRBJ1-2 TRBV30 CAWSLKGSYGYTF
TRBJ2-2 TRBV30 CAWSPSSTGELFF
TRBJ2-3 TRBV12-3/TRBV12-4 CASSLGALGTQYF
TRBJ1-2 TRBV5-1 CASSLAQGGYGYTF
TRBJ2-2 TRBV27 CASSPGTGIGTGELFF
TRBJ2-5 TRBV6-2/TRBV6-3 CASSYYPEISQETQYF
TRBJ1-2 TRBV7-9 CASSMAGGWYGYTF
TRBJ2-7 TRBV5-5 CASSLQGGPYEQYF
TRBJ1-3 TRBV10-3 CATGTGSPSGNTIYF
TRBJ1-5 TRBV24-1 CATSARDRGPNQPQHF
TRBJ1-1 TRBV2 CASIDGRGNTEAFF
TRBJ1-3 TRBV12-3/TRBV12-4 CASKPGHGGNTIYF
TRBJ1-1 TRBV28 CASSLGGDSTEAFF
TRBJ2-1 TRBV19 CASSIDLTPRHEQFF
TRBJ1-1 TRBV6-1 CASSVQVSKTEAFF
TRBJ2-3 TRBV2 CASMGDRGPEDTQYF
TRBJ2-5 TRBV30 CAWTPGRGQETQYF
TRBJ2-7 TRBV7-2 CASSLAGTSAYEQYF
TRBJ1-2 TRBV5-1 CASSLEGPTRGYGYTF
TRBJ1-1 TRBV5-6 CASSFTRNTEAFF
TRBJ2-5 TRBV27 CASTGTARETQYF
TRBJ2-2 TRBV6-2/TRBV6-3 CASSNLRGRTGELFF
TRBJ2-2 TRBV11-2 CASSLNPGAGELFF
TRBJ2-1 TRBV6-1 CASSEAQAYEQFF
TRBJ1-6 TRBV19 CASSAGAGGSPLHF
TRBJ2-5 TRBV5-1 CASSFGMGGALQETQYF
TRBJ2-7 TRBV24-1 CATSGQSPVGEQYF
TRBJ2-5 TRBV7-8 CASSSVRETQYF